This T cell receptor (beta chain) was recorded in a study of blood T cell repertoires in COVID-19. Study context: Collection of acute and convalescent COVID-19 samples took place in the United States, Italy and Spain. From T cells, B-cell-depleted T cells, or PBMCs came the material, which was cDNA or gDNA.

Seattle's cohort entered during active infection and was followed longitudinally. The CDR3 consists of 14 residues. V shed 7 bases, J shed 3 bases, and the junction held 7 bases outside the gene matches. Germline V gene lookup returns CDR1 SGHTS and CDR2 YDEGEE. In the study's own analysis: From reference gene primer amplification, estimates of nucleated cell counts were derived. The assay was immunoSEQ multiplex PCR, and TCRdb's table has in-frame clones only and misses some. V and J calls and clone size are given by that table; D and trimming were obtained from the DNA. The sample contains 150,000 to 190,000 clones, roughly 85% of which appear only once.

This sequence originates from a woman aged 55-69 years with COVID-19, enrolled during active disease. The sequencing sample was made of peripheral blood. The rearrangement joins TRBV5-8 to TRBJ1-5, with 7 bases lining up with TRBD1. Here the CDR3 reads CASLQGLINQPQHF. CDR3 coding DNA: TGTGCCAGCTTACAGGGGCTAATCAATCAGCCCCAGCATTTT.